This TCR beta chain is drawn from a study of CD8+CD57+ T cells in acquired aplastic anemia. The study, taken as a whole, reports: Both patients and controls carried the same twenty-nine CD8+ CDR3 sequences.

As regards this clonotype: Its cognate antigen is unknown.

Patients chosen for sequencing had shown CD8+CD57+ cell expansion by flow cytometry. Investigators profiled TCR beta VDJ and CDR3 from genomic DNA template. TCRdb ran MiXCR on the reads and lists one entry per CDR3 protein. The table lists about 250,000 distinct CDR3 sequences, 40% to 50% of them singletons, with 7.8% in the top ten. V dropped 3 bases and J dropped 8; count of bases not matched to a gene: 2. Per germline, CDR1 SEHNR and CDR2 FQNEAQ (reference sequence). CDR3 length: 14 amino acids. Specimen: sorted CD4+, CD8+, or CD8+CD57+ T cells (not recorded which) from PBMCs. The clonotype comes from a human donor with aplastic anemia. The chain couples TRBV7-9 to TRBJ1-6; TRBD1 matches at 9 bases. The CDR3 loop reads CASSLGTGYSPLHF. For the CDR3, the DNA is TGTGCCAGCAGCTTGGGGACAGGGTATTCACCCCTCCACTTT.